These 12 T cell receptor beta chains were all obtained from the same sample, sequenced in a study of blood T cell repertoires in COVID-19. This table comes from immunoSEQ multiplex PCR, and its TCRdb copy is limited to in-frame clones, with some not included. The table has 150,000 to 200,000 clones, 60% to 80% seen once. The source material was peripheral blood. All receptors derive from a man between 65 and 85 years old with acute or convalescent COVID-19.

The rearrangement joins TRBV7-8 to TRBJ2-5, with D perhaps matching TRBD2 (6 bases). The germline V gene encodes CDR1 SGHVS and CDR2 FQNEAQ. The CDR3 has 15 amino acids. V lost 1 base, J lost 0 bases, and 9 bases lay in between. The DNA of the CDR3 is TGTGCCAGCAGCTTAGTTCGGGGGTACCAAGAGACCCAGTACTTC. Protein: CASSLVRGYQETQYF.

The V call is TRBV7-9, the J call TRBJ1-3; D ambiguous. Germline V gene lookup returns CDR1 SEHNR and CDR2 FQNEAQ (reference sequence). This CDR3 region has 15 residues. The V gene lost 3 bases and the J gene lost 0 bases, with 9 bases spanning the gap. The CDR3 loop reads CASSFLLSSGNTIYF. CDR3 nucleotides: TGTGCCAGCAGCTTTCTGCTAAGCTCTGGAAACACCATATATTTT.

This clone was counted many times. This chain uses TRBV2 with TRBJ2-7; 11 bases match TRBD2. Germline trimming cut 7 bases from V and 6 bases from J; bases unmatched to any gene: 5. The CDR3 has 13 residues. The germline gives CDR1 SNHLY, CDR2 FYNNEI. CDR3 protein: CASKSLAGGEQYF. The CDR3 nucleotides are TGTGCCAGCAAATCCCTAGCGGGAGGCGAGCAGTACTTC.

The chain recombines TRBV7-2 with TRBJ1-2, with TRBD1 matching 7 bases. V lost 1 base and J lost 8; bases outside the gene matches: 7. The CDR3 loop spans 14 amino acids. Germline loops: CDR1 SGHTA, CDR2 FQGNSA. CDR3 sequence (DNA): TGTGCCAGCAGCTTAGGGAGGGGGCTAGAAGGCTACACCTTC. This sequence encodes CASSLGRGLEGYTF. Full variable domain (rest looked up from reference TRBV7-2 and TRBJ1-2): GAGVSQSPSNKVTEKGKDVELRCDPISGHTALYWYRQSLGQGLEFLIYFQGNSAPDKSGLPSDRFSAERTGGSVSTLTIQRTQQEDSAVYLCASSLGRGLEGYTFGSGTRLTVV.

V and J are TRBV5-6 and TRBJ2-1; 7 bases are shared with TRBD1. Per the germline V gene, CDR1 is SGHDT and CDR2 is YYEEEE. CDR3 length: 14 amino acids. V dropped 3 bases and J dropped 1; count of bases not matched to a gene: 1. Written as DNA, the CDR3 is TGTGCCAGCAGCTCACAGGGGTCCTACAATGAGCAGTTCTTC. Amino acid sequence: CASSSQGSYNEQFF.

The chain couples TRBV6-1 to TRBJ1-3, with D unclear. V lost 2 bases and J lost 4, with 18 bases in between. This CDR3 has 17 amino acids. CDR1 is MNHNS and CDR2 is SASEGT in the germline V gene. DNA of the CDR3: TGTGCCAGCAGTGAATACGCCAGGATCGATTTAGGAAACACCATATATTTT. Encoded protein: CASSEYARIDLGNTIYF.

The genes are TRBV12-5 and TRBJ1-3; 7 bases align to TRBD1. Germline loops: CDR1 LGHNT, CDR2 FRNRAP. The ends lost 6 bases at V and 0 bases at J; junction bases unmatched: 11. This CDR3 is built from 17 residues. In DNA, the CDR3 is TGTGCTAGTGGCCGTGGACTGGGACAGTCCTCTGGAAACACCATATATTTT. Its translation is CASGRGLGQSSGNTIYF.

This clone has a handful of counts. This rearrangement joins TRBV11-3 to TRBJ2-7; the D is unclear. Trimming stripped 5 bases from V and 6 bases from J, with 14 bases between. This CDR3 has 13 residues. From germline, CDR1 is SGHNT and CDR2 YENEEA. The CDR3 DNA sequence: TGTGCCAGCAGCCCTAGACCCAGCAGCGAGCAGTACTTC. Translating it yields CASSPRPSSEQYF.

This chain connects TRBV19 to TRBJ2-7, with 8 nucleotides matching TRBD1. Germline V gene sequence: CDR1 LNHDA, CDR2 SQIVND (reference sequence). The CDR3 length is 14 residues. V lost 6 bases to trimming and J lost 0 bases; unmatched junction nucleotides: 4. CDR3 DNA sequence: TGTGCCAGTAGGCGAACAGGGGGCTCCTACGAGCAGTACTTC. This gives the protein CASRRTGGSYEQYF. Supplemented by reference TRBV19 and TRBJ2-7, the full variable domain reads DGGITQSPKYLFRKEGQNVTLSCEQNLNHDAMYWYRQDPGQGLRLIYYSQIVNDFQKGDIAEGYSVSREKKESFPLTVTSAQKNPTAFYLCASRRTGGSYEQYFGPGTRLTVT.

The CDR3 is CASSLVPREKLFF. The DNA of the CDR3 is TGTGCCAGCAGCTTAGTACCGCGGGAAAAACTGTTTTTT. The chain combines TRBV7-9 with TRBJ1-4; D call uncertain. This CDR3 has 13 amino acids. CDR1 and CDR2 (germline): SEHNR, FQNEAQ (reference sequence). The V gene lost 1 base and the J gene lost 8 bases, with 8 bases spanning the gap.

The genes are TRBV6-2 or TRBV6-3 and TRBJ2-5; TRBD1 matches at 7 bases. From germline, CDR1 is MNHEY and CDR2 SVGEGT. The CDR3 is 16 amino acids. With V trimmed by 5 bases and J by 2 bases, 11 bases remained unmatched. The CDR3 sequence is CASSTYPGTEQETQYF. In DNA, the CDR3 is TGTGCCAGCAGTACTTACCCCGGGACAGAACAAGAGACCCAGTACTTC.

The chain recombines TRBV5-4 with TRBJ2-7, with 8 positions matching TRBD2. The J segment lost 3 bases and the V segment lost 1 base, leaving 6 bases of the junction unmatched. CDR3 size: 15 residues. The V gene's germline CDR1 is SGHNT and CDR2 YYREEE (reference sequence). The CDR3 sequence: CASSLSGSGSYEQYF. In DNA form, the CDR3 reads TGTGCCAGCAGCTTGTCGGGGAGCGGGAGCTACGAGCAGTACTTC. The whole variable domain, remainder taken from reference TRBV5-4 and TRBJ2-7, is ETGVTQSPTHLIKTRGQQVTLRCSSQSGHNTVSWYQQALGQGPQFIFQYYREEENGRGNFPPRFSGLQFPNYSSELNVNALELDDSALYLCASSLSGSGSYEQYFGPGTRLTVT.